Reported below is one T cell receptor beta chain. Only in-frame clones appear in the TCRdb table, and some are missing; sequencing was by immunoSEQ multiplex PCR. The profile covers tens of thousands of clones, with around 90% appearing a single time and 8.3% taken by the ten largest. This specimen comes from a study of blood T cell repertoires in COVID-19. As for the study in general: There were acute and convalescent COVID-19 samples, and they came from the United States, Italy and Spain.

The CDR3 sequence is 15 residues long. V was trimmed by 7 bases and J by 5 bases, leaving 21 bases between them. Germline CDR1 is SQVTM and CDR2 is ANQGSEA. The chain combines TRBV29-1 with TRBJ2-1, with a weak D call TRBD2 (6 bases). This TCR was recovered from a human donor with active COVID-19. The donor label of this sample is uncertain. The source material was peripheral blood. The CDR3 DNA follows: TGCAGCGCGACTTGGGGGGTCATAAACCACAATGAGCAGTTCTTC. Amino acid sequence: CSATWGVINHNEQFF.